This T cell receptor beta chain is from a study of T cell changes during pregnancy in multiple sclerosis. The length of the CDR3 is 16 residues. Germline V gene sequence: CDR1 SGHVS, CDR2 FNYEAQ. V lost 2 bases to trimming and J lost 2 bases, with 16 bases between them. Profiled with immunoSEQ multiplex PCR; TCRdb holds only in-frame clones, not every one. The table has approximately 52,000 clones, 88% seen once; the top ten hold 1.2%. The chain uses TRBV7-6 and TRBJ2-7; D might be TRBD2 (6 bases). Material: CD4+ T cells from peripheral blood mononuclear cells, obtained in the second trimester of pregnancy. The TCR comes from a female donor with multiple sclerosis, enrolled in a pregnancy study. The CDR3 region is CASSLFEASDPYEQYF. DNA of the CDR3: TGTGCCAGCAGCTTATTTGAGGCTAGCGACCCCTACGAGCAGTACTTC.